These T cell receptor beta chains were read from a single sample in a study of blood T cell repertoires in COVID-19. Measured with immunoSEQ multiplex PCR; TCRdb has only the in-frame clones, and not every one. Seen here are 300,000 to 400,000 clones, 85% to 90% observed once, and the top ten hold about 0.89%. Sequencing was performed on PBMCs or T cells enriched from blood (not recorded which). These receptors were collected from a woman in her thirties with acute COVID-19. CDR3s include the opening cysteine and the closing phenylalanine or tryptophan. Fields, in order: CDR3 protein, clone size, CDR3 length, V gene. A row's size may be missing; if present it is once, few, many or a size class.

CDR3: CASTRGGKNTEAFF; size: NA; length: 14; V: TRBV25-1
CDR3: CASSEGTSTDTQYF; size: NA; length: 14; V: TRBV6-1
CDR3: CASSLEAGLGNYGYTF; size: few; length: 16; V: TRBV5-8
CDR3: CASSLVPVSYEQYF; size: NA; length: 14; V: TRBV7-9
CDR3: CASSHSDGTDTQYF; size: NA; length: 14; V: TRBV7-9
CDR3: CASSLTGGAEKLFF; size: NA; length: 14; V: TRBV7-9
CDR3: CASSLMGPLEATDTQYF; size: NA; length: 17; V: TRBV7-8
CDR3: CASSLGQRPFRDTEAFF; size: NA; length: 17; V: TRBV5-5
CDR3: CASSYNRENTEAFF; size: NA; length: 14; V: TRBV6-2/TRBV6-3
CDR3: CASSGVATGFQGYTF; size: NA; length: 15; V: TRBV10-2
CDR3: CASTRPSGVKETQYF; size: NA; length: 15; V: TRBV7-2
CDR3: CASSFGRGYGYTF; size: NA; length: 13; V: TRBV12-3/TRBV12-4
CDR3: CASRSGQLDTEAFF; size: NA; length: 14; V: TRBV7-9
CDR3: CASVRDRGLHYGYTF; size: NA; length: 15; V: TRBV21-1
CDR3: CASSHLQGFAGELFF; size: NA; length: 15; V: TRBV4-1
CDR3: CASSLVGLAGNEQFF; size: NA; length: 15; V: TRBV5-4
CDR3: CASSTIGGFGDTQYF; size: NA; length: 15; V: TRBV14
CDR3: CASSVQGAFGDTIYF; size: NA; length: 15; V: TRBV9
CDR3: CASSRQDSGAFF; size: NA; length: 12; V: TRBV7-6
CDR3: CASSQVPGQGFPGANVLTF; size: NA; length: 19; V: TRBV3-1/TRBV3-2
CDR3: CASSHNRGRFGDEQYF; size: NA; length: 16; V: TRBV14
CDR3: CASSLGRGNTYEQYF; size: NA; length: 15; V: TRBV5-1
CDR3: CASSREGGYGYTF; size: NA; length: 13; V: TRBV5-1
CDR3: CASSEGWGGANTGELFF; size: NA; length: 17; V: TRBV6-1
CDR3: CASSPQGLADPSTDTQYF; size: NA; length: 18; V: TRBV9
CDR3: CAIRDEEFEDEQYF; size: NA; length: 14; V: TRBV10-3
CDR3: CASSVAQYPEAFF; size: once; length: 13; V: TRBV9
CDR3: CASLSGVGGNQPQHF; size: NA; length: 15; V: TRBV19
CDR3: CASSLSGGRWAFF; size: NA; length: 13; V: TRBV7-2
CDR3: CASTPHRGNSNQPQHF; size: few; length: 16; V: TRBV6-2/TRBV6-3
CDR3: CASSYSGARSSYEQYF; size: NA; length: 16; V: TRBV6-5
CDR3: CASSPPDRAGIVLAYEQYF; size: NA; length: 19; V: TRBV5-5
CDR3: CASSPGTTYGYTF; size: NA; length: 13; V: TRBV12-3/TRBV12-4
CDR3: CASSQPGQGAYEQYF; size: NA; length: 15; V: TRBV4-1
CDR3: CASSLGLTSEQYF; size: once; length: 13; V: TRBV19